The 17 T cell receptor beta chains below were found in one sample sequenced in a study of cytotoxic CD8 clonotypes in ibrutinib-treated CLL. Clones were sequenced by immunoSEQ multiplex PCR, and TCRdb holds only the in-frame ones, with some missing. This sample has some 150,000 clones, with around 82% found just once. The sample in question was PBMCs, obtained after 36 months of ibrutinib treatment. The source of these receptors is a human donor with chronic lymphocytic leukemia.

Comment on this clone: One end of the junction varies from germline; a read error may be responsible. The rearrangement joins TRBV11-2 to TRBJ1-3; D is ambiguous. Germline values: CDR1 SGHAT, CDR2 FQNNGV. This CDR3 is 12 amino acids long. The CDR3 nucleotides read TGTGCCAGCAGCTTAGATGGAGACACCATATATTTT. Protein product: CASSLDGDTIYF.

V and J are TRBV29-1 and TRBJ1-5, with 7 positions matching TRBD1. The CDR3 loop spans 14 amino acids. Trimming cost V 4 bases and J 4 bases; bases outside gene matches: 7. CDR1 and CDR2 from the germline V gene are SQVTM and ANQGSEA. The CDR3 loop reads CSVGPQGKNQPQHF. CDR3 nucleotide sequence: TGCAGCGTTGGACCACAGGGGAAAAATCAGCCCCAGCATTTT.

This rearrangement joins TRBV30 to TRBJ2-7; 8 positions agree with TRBD2. Per germline, CDR1 GTSNPN and CDR2 SVGIG (reference sequence). Losses at the gene ends were 2 bases for V and 4 bases for J; bases not matched to a gene: 4. This CDR3 comprises 13 residues. In nucleotides, the CDR3 is TGTGCCTGGAGTCCTGGACTAGCATACGAGCAGTACTTC. This sequence encodes CAWSPGLAYEQYF.

The chain uses TRBV27 and TRBJ1-2; D is undetermined. CDR3 length equals 13 residues. In germline, CDR1 is MNHEY, CDR2 SMNVEV (reference sequence). The V gene lost 6 bases and the J gene lost 2 bases, with 10 bases spanning the gap. For the CDR3, the DNA is TGTGCCAGCAGCCAGAAGGAAAACTATGGCTACACCTTC. Amino acid sequence: CASSQKENYGYTF.

V and J are TRBV18 and TRBJ1-2, with D possibly TRBD1 on 5 matching bases. Trimming took 5 bases from V and 4 from J, leaving 26 bases between them. CDR1 is KGHSH, CDR2 LQKENI, per germline. This CDR3 is 18 amino acids long. The CDR3 spells CASSEAQGLLSRAYGYTF. In DNA, the CDR3 is TGTGCCAGCTCAGAGGCTCAGGGTCTTCTCTCCAGAGCCTATGGCTACACCTTC.

The gene calls are TRBV5-1 and TRBJ1-4; no clear D gene. The V gene lost 4 bases and the J gene lost 4 bases, with 20 bases spanning the gap. The V gene's germline CDR1 is SGHRS and CDR2 YFSETQ. The CDR3 loop spans 17 amino acids. Here the CDR3 DNA reads TGCGCCAGCAGCCTCCTGGGCCGCCAGGACTATAATGAAAAACTGTTTTTT. Encoded protein: CASSLLGRQDYNEKLFF. Combining the CDR3 with reference TRBV5-1 and TRBJ1-4 gives the whole variable domain KAGVTQTPRYLIKTRGQQVTLSCSPISGHRSVSWYQQTPGQGLQFLFEYFSETQRNKGNFPGRFSGRQFSNSRSEMNVSTLELGDSALYLCASSLLGRQDYNEKLFFGSGTQLSVL.

The rearrangement joins TRBV5-4 to TRBJ2-7, with 10 bases identical to TRBD1. The CDR3 runs 16 residues. CDR1 is SGHNT and CDR2 is YYREEE in the germline V gene (reference sequence). The junction had 12 bases not matched to a gene; V was cut back by 3 bases and J by 6 bases. The CDR3 is CASSSITGTGALEQYF. In DNA form, the CDR3 reads TGTGCCAGCAGCTCGATAACCGGGACAGGGGCTCTCGAGCAGTACTTC.

This rearrangement joins TRBV5-1 to TRBJ2-3, with D possibly matching TRBD2 (5 bases). The CDR3 length is 16 residues. The V and J ends lost 0 bases and 2 bases respectively, with 13 bases between them. The V gene's germline CDR1 is SGHRS and CDR2 YFSETQ. CDR3 DNA: TGCGCCAGCAGCTTGGGGCGGCTAGCCAACACAGATACGCAGTATTTT. It codes for CASSLGRLANTDTQYF.

This clone was found once. The chain uses TRBV20-1 and TRBJ2-5; D unresolved. Trimming took off 4 bases at V and 0 bases at J, with 3 bases between the two ends. The CDR3 extends over 11 amino acids. Germline loops: CDR1 DFQATT, CDR2 SNEGSKA (reference sequence). The CDR3, as DNA: TGCAGTGCTATAAACCAAGAGACCCAGTACTTC. Translation gives CSAINQETQYF.

The J gene is TRBJ2-7, the V gene TRBV30; D is uncertain. Germline V CDR1 and CDR2: GTSNPN, SVGIG (reference sequence). Trimming removed 4 bases at V and 3 bases at J, with 16 bases between. This CDR3 has 14 amino acids. The CDR3 nucleotides read TGTGCCTGGACTAGGCAGAGTCTAATCTACGAGCAGTACTTC. Protein product: CAWTRQSLIYEQYF.

The rearrangement joins TRBV10-3 to TRBJ1-1; perhaps TRBD1 as D (6 bases). V gave up 1 base and J gave up 2 bases, with 23 bases separating them. This CDR3 is 19 amino acids long. CDR1 ENHRY and CDR2 SYGVKD come from the germline V gene. The DNA for the CDR3 is TGTGCCATCAGTGAGTGGTCAGGGGTCGTCCCCAAACTTAACACTGAAGCTTTCTTT. Amino acid sequence: CAISEWSGVVPKLNTEAFF.

V usage is TRBV10-2 and J usage is TRBJ2-7, with TRBD2 matching 12 bases. The V gene end was trimmed by 10 bases and the J gene end by 5 bases; junction bases not matched to a gene: 9. Looked up from germline, CDR1 is WSHSY and CDR2 is SAAADI. The CDR3 runs to 14 residues. The CDR3 protein is CAIQLTSGGNEQYF. CDR3 sequence (DNA): TGCGCCATACAATTGACTAGCGGGGGTAACGAGCAGTACTTC.

With respect to this clone: This CDR3 is also generated by other DNA sequences in the sample. This chain connects TRBV30 to TRBJ2-7, with D hard to call. Trimming took 5 bases from V and 3 from J, leaving 11 bases between them. The CDR3 spans 12 residues. The V gene's germline CDR1 is GTSNPN and CDR2 SVGIG (reference sequence). The CDR3 DNA is TGTGCCTGGGGGCCCAATAGCTACGAGCAGTACTTC. This codes for CAWGPNSYEQYF.

This clone was counted many times. The chain employs TRBV10-1 and TRBJ2-1; TRBD2 matches at 7 bases. CDR3 length: 15 residues. Germline V CDR1 and CDR2: WNHNN, SYGVQD (reference sequence). J gave up 4 bases and V 8 bases, and 11 bases lay outside the gene matches. CDR3 residues: CASAGGDVAYNEQFF. In nucleotides, the CDR3 is TGCGCCAGCGCTGGGGGGGACGTTGCGTACAATGAGCAGTTCTTC.

This chain joins TRBV2 and TRBJ1-4; a possible D gene is TRBD1 (6 bases). Trimming took 7 bases from V and 0 from J, leaving 15 bases between them. The CDR3 totals 16 residues. Germline assignment: CDR1 SNHLY and CDR2 FYNNEI. The CDR3 DNA follows: TGTGCCAGCACCAGATCCGGGACATCAACTAATGAAAAACTGTTTTTT. Its translation is CASTRSGTSTNEKLFF. Based on the CDR3 plus reference TRBV2 and TRBJ1-4, the full variable domain is EPEVTQTPSHQVTQMGQEVILRCVPISNHLYFYWYRQILGQKVEFLVSFYNNEISEKSEIFDDQFSVERPDGSNFTLKIRSTKLEDSAMYFCASTRSGTSTNEKLFFGSGTQLSVL.

This clone was found a few times. The rearrangement links TRBV6-1 to TRBJ2-7, with TRBD1 matching 10 bases. Per the germline V gene, CDR1 is MNHNS and CDR2 is SASEGT. The CDR3 has 15 residues. Trimming cost V 8 bases and J 2 bases; bases outside gene matches: 9. This CDR3 is CASQLRTGGAYEQYF. The CDR3 DNA follows: TGTGCCAGCCAGCTACGGACAGGGGGGGCCTACGAGCAGTACTTC.

In its sample, this clone was seen a few times. The chain uses TRBV5-1 and TRBJ2-7, with a weak D call TRBD1 (6 bases). Trimming took off 9 bases at V and 0 bases at J, with 13 bases between the two ends. Germline V gives CDR1 SGHRS, CDR2 YFSETQ. The CDR3 is 13 amino acids. The CDR3 DNA follows: TGCGCCACTTCCCGGGACAACTCCTACGAGCAGTACTTC. Amino acid sequence: CATSRDNSYEQYF.